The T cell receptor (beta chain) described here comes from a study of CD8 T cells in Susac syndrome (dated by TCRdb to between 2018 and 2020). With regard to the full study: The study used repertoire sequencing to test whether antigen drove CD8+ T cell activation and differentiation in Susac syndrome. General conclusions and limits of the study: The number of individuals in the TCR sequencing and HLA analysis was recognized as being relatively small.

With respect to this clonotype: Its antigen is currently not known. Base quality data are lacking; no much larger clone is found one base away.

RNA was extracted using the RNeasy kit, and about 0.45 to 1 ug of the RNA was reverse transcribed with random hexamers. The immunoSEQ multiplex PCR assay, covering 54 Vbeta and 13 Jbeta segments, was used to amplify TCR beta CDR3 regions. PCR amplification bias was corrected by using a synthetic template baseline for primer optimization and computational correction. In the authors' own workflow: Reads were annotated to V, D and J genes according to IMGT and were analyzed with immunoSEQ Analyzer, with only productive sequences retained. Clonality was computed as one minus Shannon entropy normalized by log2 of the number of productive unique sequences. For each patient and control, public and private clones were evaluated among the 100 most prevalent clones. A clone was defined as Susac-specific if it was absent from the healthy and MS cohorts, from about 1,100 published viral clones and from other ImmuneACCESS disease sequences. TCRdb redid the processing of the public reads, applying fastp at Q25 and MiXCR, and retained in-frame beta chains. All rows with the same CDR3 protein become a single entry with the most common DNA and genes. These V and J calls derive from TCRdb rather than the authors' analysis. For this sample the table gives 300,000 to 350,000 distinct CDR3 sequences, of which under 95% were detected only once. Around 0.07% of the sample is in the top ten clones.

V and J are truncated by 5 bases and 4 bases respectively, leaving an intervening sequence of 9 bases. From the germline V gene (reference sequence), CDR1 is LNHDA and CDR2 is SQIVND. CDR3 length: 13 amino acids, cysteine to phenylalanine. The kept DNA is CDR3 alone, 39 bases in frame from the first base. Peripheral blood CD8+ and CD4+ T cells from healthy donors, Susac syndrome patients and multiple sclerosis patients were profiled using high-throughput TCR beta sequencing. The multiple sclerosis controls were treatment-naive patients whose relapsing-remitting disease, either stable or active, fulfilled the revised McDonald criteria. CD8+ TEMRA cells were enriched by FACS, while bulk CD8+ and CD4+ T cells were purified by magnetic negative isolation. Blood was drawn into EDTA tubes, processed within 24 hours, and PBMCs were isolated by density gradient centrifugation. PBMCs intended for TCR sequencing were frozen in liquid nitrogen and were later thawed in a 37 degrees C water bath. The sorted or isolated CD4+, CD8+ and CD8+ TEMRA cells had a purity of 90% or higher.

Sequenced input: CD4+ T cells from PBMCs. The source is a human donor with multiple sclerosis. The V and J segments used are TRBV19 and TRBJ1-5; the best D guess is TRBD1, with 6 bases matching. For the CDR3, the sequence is CASSGQRNQPQHF. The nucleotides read TGTGCCAGTAGTGGACAGAGGAATCAGCCCCAGCATTTT.